The 18 T cell receptor beta chains below all came from one sample that was sequenced in a study of shared clonotypes between healthy human individuals. TCRdb's copy holds only in-frame clones and misses some; the assay was immunoSEQ multiplex PCR. The sample contains under 2.5 million clones, less than 95% of which appear only once. The specimen sequenced was naive CD4+ T cells from PBMCs. Subset given: CD45RA+ positively selected. The receptors were sampled from a man between 18 and 29 years old in good health. Some clones in this sample may be carry-over from other donors' samples.

The V gene is TRBV27, the J gene TRBJ1-2; D is undetermined. Germline V gene lookup returns CDR1 MNHEY and CDR2 SMNVEV (reference sequence). The CDR3 is 15 amino acids. Trimming took off 6 bases at V and 0 bases at J, with 14 bases between the two ends. This chain's CDR3 is CASRPIGSANYGYTF. The CDR3 nucleotides are TGTGCCAGCAGGCCAATTGGGTCCGCTAACTATGGCTACACCTTC.

With regard to this clone: This CDR3 is also generated by other DNA sequences in the sample. The rearrangement links TRBV6-1 to TRBJ2-6; 8 nucleotides line up with TRBD1. The CDR3 loop spans 14 amino acids. V dropped 6 bases and J dropped 2; count of bases not matched to a gene: 0. CDR1 and CDR2 (germline): MNHNS, SASEGT. CDR3 bases: TGTGCCAGCAGGGACAGGGCTGGGGCCAACGTCCTGACTTTC. It is translated as CASRDRAGANVLTF.

The chain couples TRBV19 to TRBJ1-1; a possible D gene is TRBD1 (6 bases). The CDR3 extends over 15 amino acids. V was pared by 3 bases and J by 1 base, with 12 bases between. Germline-derived CDR1 and CDR2 are LNHDA and SQIVND (reference sequence). Here the CDR3 DNA reads TGTGCCAGTAGTATGAGGGGGGACCCGAACACTGAAGCTTTCTTT. This sequence encodes CASSMRGDPNTEAFF.

Turning to this clone: This sample also contains other DNA sequences that code for the same CDR3. V usage is TRBV7-3 and J usage is TRBJ2-1; D perhaps matches TRBD2 (6 bases). This CDR3 is 12 amino acids long. Germline CDR1 and CDR2: SGHTA and FQGTGA. Trimming shortened V by 5 bases and J by 6 bases, and 8 bases separated the two germline ends. CDR3 bases: TGTGCCAGCAGCGTGGGGGGCAATGAGCAGTTCTTC. Protein: CASSVGGNEQFF.

The V call is TRBV9, the J call TRBJ1-3; unclear D gene. The CDR3 covers 15 residues. The V end lost 2 bases, the J end lost 4 bases, and 13 bases lay between the germline ends. Looked up from germline, CDR1 is SGDLS and CDR2 is YYNGEE. CDR3 sequence reads: CASSVGPDGGNTIYF. The CDR3 bases are TGTGCCAGCAGCGTGGGCCCGGATGGCGGAAACACCATATATTTT.

The chain links TRBV18 to TRBJ2-6; D unclear. The germline gives CDR1 KGHSH, CDR2 LQKENI. The CDR3 has 19 amino acids. V was cut by 0 bases and J by 0 bases, with 15 bases left in between. The CDR3 spells CASSPPGRTLTSGANVLTF. CDR3 DNA sequence: TGTGCCAGCTCACCACCAGGACGCACCCTTACCTCTGGGGCCAACGTCCTGACTTTC. Full variable domain (outside the CDR3, taken from reference TRBV18 and TRBJ2-6): NAGVMQNPRHLVRRRGQEARLRCSPMKGHSHVYWYRQLPEEGLKFMVYLQKENIIDESGMPKERFSAEFPKEGPSILRIQQVVRGDSAAYFCASSPPGRTLTSGANVLTFGAGSRLTVL.

The gene calls are TRBV27 and TRBJ1-2; 9 positions agree with TRBD1. CDR1 MNHEY and CDR2 SMNVEV come from the germline V gene (reference sequence). The CDR3 loop spans 14 amino acids. The ends lost 4 bases at V and 5 bases at J; junction bases unmatched: 5. The DNA for the CDR3 is TGTGCCAGCAGTTCCATGACAGGGGGATATGGCTACACCTTC. This encodes CASSSMTGGYGYTF.

This chain joins TRBV6-1 and TRBJ1-5; 7 nucleotides align to TRBD1. Germline loops: CDR1 MNHNS, CDR2 SASEGT. V was clipped by 7 bases and J by 7 bases; unmatched bases: 7. The CDR3 is 13 residues long. The CDR3 coding sequence is TGTGCCAGCACTATTCAGGGGGACCAGCCCCAGCATTTT. It yields the protein CASTIQGDQPQHF.

The chain links TRBV7-8 to TRBJ2-5, with 15 nucleotides matching TRBD2. CDR3 size: 20 residues. J gave up 0 bases and V 5 bases, and 13 bases lay outside the gene matches. CDR1 is SGHVS and CDR2 is FQNEAQ in the germline V gene. Here the CDR3 reads CASSAARTSGRVQYQETQYF. The CDR3 DNA reads as TGTGCCAGCAGCGCTGCTCGGACTAGCGGGAGGGTACAGTACCAAGAGACCCAGTACTTC.

Only a few counts were recorded for this clone. J is TRBJ1-1 and V is TRBV28; TRBD1 might be the D (6 bases). This CDR3 spans 14 amino acids. Germline CDR1 is MDHEN and CDR2 is SYDVKM. Between the trimmed V and J ends, which lost 5 bases and 4 bases, there was a span of 14 bases. For the CDR3, the DNA is TGTGCCAGCAGTGACCCAGGGGACTTCACTGAAGCTTTCTTT. This encodes CASSDPGDFTEAFF.

This clone was seen a single time. J is TRBJ1-1 and V is TRBV6-5; tentatively, D is TRBD1 (5 bases). This CDR3 is built from 14 residues. V dropped 2 bases and J dropped 1 base, with 8 bases sitting between them. Germline loops: CDR1 MNHEY, CDR2 SVGAGI. The CDR3 is CASSYDRTNTEAFF. For the CDR3, the DNA is TGTGCCAGCAGTTACGACAGAACGAACACTGAAGCTTTCTTT.

J is TRBJ2-1 and V is TRBV7-8; 10 bases map to TRBD2. The V and J ends lost 1 base and 5 bases, in that order; junction bases with no gene match: 5. The germline V gene has CDR1 SGHVS and CDR2 FQNEAQ. The CDR3 spans 16 residues. CDR3 sequence reads: CASSLVGTSANNEQFF. The CDR3 DNA reads TGTGCCAGCAGCTTAGTGGGGACTAGCGCTAACAATGAGCAGTTCTTC.

J is TRBJ2-2 and V is TRBV28, with a possible D match to TRBD2 (7 bases). The CDR3 length is 15 residues. Germline loops: CDR1 MDHEN, CDR2 SYDVKM. Trimming removed 8 bases from V and 5 bases from J, with 18 bases in between. The CDR3 bases are TGTGCCAGCGGCCCGGGGGGCGTGGGGACCGGGGAGCTGTTTTTT. It specifies CASGPGGVGTGELFF.

With regard to this clone: No DNA is shown, since the ends of the CDR3 on it are uncertain; the CDR3 is the one TCRdb lists. V usage is TRBV21-1 and J usage is TRBJ1-1. TRBV21-1 is designated a pseudogene. The CDR3 adds up to 20 amino acids, both ends counted. The CDR3 loop reads CASSKGRLGKGVGKGTEAFF.

The rearrangement uses TRBV6-1 and TRBJ2-3, with a possible D match to TRBD2 (5 bases). CDR1 and CDR2 from the germline V gene are MNHNS and SASEGT. CDR3 length equals 16 residues. Trimming took 1 base from V and 1 from J, leaving 12 bases between them. CDR3 protein: CASSEGVGVGTDTQYF. DNA for the CDR3: TGTGCCAGCAGTGAAGGGGTGGGAGTGGGCACAGATACGCAGTATTTT.

This sequence joins TRBV11-3 and TRBJ2-5; TRBD2 matches at 7 bases. V shed 3 bases, J shed 3 bases, and the junction held 1 base outside the gene matches. CDR3 length: 13 amino acids. The V gene's germline CDR1 is SGHNT and CDR2 YENEEA. DNA of the CDR3: TGTGCCAGCAGCTTGGGAGGGAAAGAGACCCAGTACTTC. It encodes CASSLGGKETQYF.

The chain joins TRBV18 to TRBJ1-3; perhaps TRBD1 as D (5 bases). Trimming took off 2 bases at V and 3 bases at J, with 23 bases between the two ends. The CDR3 contains 19 residues. Germline lookup yields CDR1 KGHSH and CDR2 LQKENI. The CDR3 DNA reads TGTGCCAGCTCACCAACCCCCCCTTATGGAGGAGACAGTGGAAACACCATATATTTT. Amino acid sequence: CASSPTPPYGGDSGNTIYF.

This chain uses TRBV28 with TRBJ1-3; tentatively, D is TRBD1 (5 bases). The V gene's germline CDR1 is MDHEN and CDR2 SYDVKM. Between the trimmed V and J ends, which lost 8 bases and 0 bases, there was a span of 8 bases. The CDR3 loop spans 13 amino acids. In DNA form, the CDR3 reads TGTGCCAGCGAGACAGCCTCTGGAAACACCATATATTTT. As protein: CASETASGNTIYF.